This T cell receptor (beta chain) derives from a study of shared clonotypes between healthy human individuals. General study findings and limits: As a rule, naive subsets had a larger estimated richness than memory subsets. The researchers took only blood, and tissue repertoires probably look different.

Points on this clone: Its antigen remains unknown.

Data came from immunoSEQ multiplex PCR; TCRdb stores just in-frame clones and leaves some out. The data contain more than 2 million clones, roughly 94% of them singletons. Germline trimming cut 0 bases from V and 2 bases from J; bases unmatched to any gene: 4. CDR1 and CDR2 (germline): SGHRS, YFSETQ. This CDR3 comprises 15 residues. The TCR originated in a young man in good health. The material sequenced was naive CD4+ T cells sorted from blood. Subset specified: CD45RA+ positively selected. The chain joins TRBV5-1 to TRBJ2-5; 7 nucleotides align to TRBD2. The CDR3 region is CASSLATSEQETQYF. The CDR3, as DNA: TGCGCCAGCAGCTTGGCTACTAGCGAACAAGAGACCCAGTACTTC.